This record concerns one T cell receptor (beta chain) sequence. CDR1 is SGHTA, CDR2 FQGNSA, per germline. The CDR3 contains 14 residues. V gave up 1 base and J gave up 6 bases, with 11 bases separating them. This sample is part of a study of T cells after yellow fever vaccination. Across the whole study: Preparation used SMART-Seq v4 Ultra Low Input for the low-cell-number fractions.

TCRdb reanalysed the 5' RACE reads using MiXCR and keeps one entry per CDR3 protein. The sample gives some 600,000 distinct CDR3 sequences, about 12% of which show up once; 15% is in the top ten. The J gene is TRBJ2-3, the V gene TRBV7-2; a possible D gene is TRBD1 (5 bases). This TCR came from a man aged 25-45 years who received the YFV17D yellow fever vaccine. The sequencing here drew on PBMCs, taken on the day of the yellow fever booster vaccination. The CDR3 is CASSLVGPGDTQYF. The CDR3 DNA sequence: TGTGCCAGCAGCTTAGTGGGGCCTGGGGATACGCAGTATTTT.